This is a list of T cell receptor beta chains from one sample in a study of blood T cells in healthy people across ages. Each CDR3 protein is one row after TCRdb ran MiXCR on the 5' RACE reads. The top ten hold 17% of the sample, which has 850,000 or so distinct CDR3 sequences, 25% to 35% seen once. Sequencing used blood. The receptors were sampled from a woman older than 75 in good health. Both conserved end residues are part of each CDR3. Fields, in order: clone size, D gene, J gene, CDR3 length, V gene, CDR3 DNA, CDR3 protein. A D gene is named only where the DNA matches it firmly. For some rows the clone size is stated as once, few or many, or as a class when expanded; others skip it.

clone size: many; D gene: TRBD1; J gene: TRBJ1-6; CDR3 length: 14; V gene: TRBV4-3; CDR3 DNA: TGCGCCAGCAGCTCGGACAGGGAAGGCTCACCCCTCCACTTT; CDR3 protein: CASSSDREGSPLHF
clone size: NA; D gene: TRBD1; J gene: TRBJ2-7; CDR3 length: 14; V gene: TRBV12-3/TRBV12-4; CDR3 DNA: TGTGCCAGCAGACCGACAGGGAACTCCTACGAGCAGTACTTC; CDR3 protein: CASRPTGNSYEQYF
clone size: many; D gene: NA; J gene: TRBJ2-7; CDR3 length: 15; V gene: TRBV6-2/TRBV6-3; CDR3 DNA: TGTGCCAGCAGTTACGTGGGGGCCACCTCCTACGAGCAGTACTTC; CDR3 protein: CASSYVGATSYEQYF
clone size: many; D gene: NA; J gene: TRBJ2-3; CDR3 length: 15; V gene: TRBV18; CDR3 DNA: TGTGCCAGCTCACCACCGATGAAGAGCACAGATACGCAGTATTTT; CDR3 protein: CASSPPMKSTDTQYF
clone size: few; D gene: NA; J gene: TRBJ1-1; CDR3 length: 14; V gene: TRBV7-2; CDR3 DNA: TGTGCCAGCAGCTTAGCTCCGGGGGTCACTGAAGCTTTCTTT; CDR3 protein: CASSLAPGVTEAFF
clone size: NA; D gene: NA; J gene: TRBJ1-1; CDR3 length: 15; V gene: TRBV12-3/TRBV12-4; CDR3 DNA: TGTGCCAGCAAACCGCGGGGAGGGGGAAGCACTGAAGCTTTCTTT; CDR3 protein: CASKPRGGGSTEAFF
clone size: NA; D gene: TRBD1; J gene: TRBJ1-6; CDR3 length: 12; V gene: TRBV7-9; CDR3 DNA: TGTGCCAGCAGCTTACGGACAGGCCCCCCCCACTTT; CDR3 protein: CASSLRTGPPHF
clone size: NA; D gene: TRBD1; J gene: TRBJ1-2; CDR3 length: 16; V gene: TRBV6-1; CDR3 DNA: TGTGCCAGCAACACCCTGGGGACAGGGGTACCCTATGGCTACACCTTC; CDR3 protein: CASNTLGTGVPYGYTF
clone size: once; D gene: TRBD1; J gene: TRBJ2-7; CDR3 length: 15; V gene: TRBV20-1; CDR3 DNA: TGCAGTGCTGGACACGGACAGGGGAATGGCGACGAGCAGTACTTC; CDR3 protein: CSAGHGQGNGDEQYF
clone size: few; D gene: NA; J gene: TRBJ2-7; CDR3 length: 16; V gene: TRBV4-2; CDR3 DNA: TGTGCCAGCAGCCAAGAGGGGCAGGGGGGTTTTGACGAGCAGTACTTC; CDR3 protein: CASSQEGQGGFDEQYF
clone size: many; D gene: NA; J gene: TRBJ2-2; CDR3 length: 16; V gene: TRBV20-1; CDR3 DNA: TGCAGTGCTAGAGATCGCCCTGGACGGGACACCGGGGAGCTGTTTTTT; CDR3 protein: CSARDRPGRDTGELFF